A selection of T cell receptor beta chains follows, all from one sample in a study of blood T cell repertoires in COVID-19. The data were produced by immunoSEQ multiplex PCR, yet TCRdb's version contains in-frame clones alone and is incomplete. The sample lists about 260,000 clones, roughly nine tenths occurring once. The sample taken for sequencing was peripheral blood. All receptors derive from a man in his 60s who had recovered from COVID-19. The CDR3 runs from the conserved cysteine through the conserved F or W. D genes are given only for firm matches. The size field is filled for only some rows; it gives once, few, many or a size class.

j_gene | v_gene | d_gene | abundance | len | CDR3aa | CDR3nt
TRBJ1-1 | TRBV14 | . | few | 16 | CASSQDLWTSGTEAFF | TGTGCCAGCAGCCAAGATTTATGGACCTCGGGGACTGAAGCTTTCTTT
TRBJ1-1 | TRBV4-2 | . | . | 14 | CASSQDLQNTEAFF | TGTGCCAGCAGCCAAGATTTACAGAACACTGAAGCTTTCTTT
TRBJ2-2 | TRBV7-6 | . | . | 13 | CASSTQRYGELFF | TGTGCCAGCAGCACCCAACGGTACGGGGAGCTGTTTTTT
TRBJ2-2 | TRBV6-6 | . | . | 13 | CASSRINTGELFF | TGTGCCAGCAGCAGGATTAACACCGGGGAGCTGTTTTTT
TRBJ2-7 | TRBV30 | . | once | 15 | CAWSVLTMGPYEQYF | TGTGCCTGGAGTGTACTGACAATGGGCCCCTACGAGCAGTACTTC
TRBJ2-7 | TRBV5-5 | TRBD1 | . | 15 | CASSQPGQGPYEQYF | TGTGCCAGCAGCCAACCGGGACAGGGACCCTACGAGCAGTACTTC
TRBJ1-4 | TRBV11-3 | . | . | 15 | CASSPIRVANEKLFF | TGTGCCAGCAGCCCTATAAGAGTTGCTAATGAAAAACTGTTTTTT
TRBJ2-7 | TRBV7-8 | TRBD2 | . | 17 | CASSLAARLATSYEQYF | TGTGCCAGCAGCTTAGCGGCCCGACTAGCGACCTCCTACGAGCAGTACTTC
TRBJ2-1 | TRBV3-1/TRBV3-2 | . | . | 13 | CASSQDTLTKQFF | TGTGCCAGCAGCCAAGATACGCTAACTAAGCAGTTCTTC
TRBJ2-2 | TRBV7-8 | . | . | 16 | CASTTGVGGNTGELFF | TGTGCCAGCACCACTGGGGTCGGGGGAAACACCGGGGAGCTGTTTTTT
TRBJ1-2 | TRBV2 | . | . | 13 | CASRVSTNYGYTF | TGTGCCAGCAGGGTCAGTACTAACTATGGCTACACCTTC
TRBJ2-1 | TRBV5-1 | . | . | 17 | CASSPRSLEAPYNEQFF | TGCGCCAGCAGCCCGAGGTCCCTAGAGGCCCCCTACAATGAGCAGTTCTTC
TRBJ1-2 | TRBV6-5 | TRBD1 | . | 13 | CASSYYRGYGYTF | TGTGCCAGCAGTTACTACAGGGGGTATGGCTACACCTTC
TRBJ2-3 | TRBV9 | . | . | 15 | CASSVEGRGGDTQYF | TGTGCCAGCAGCGTAGAAGGGCGGGGTGGAGATACGCAGTATTTT
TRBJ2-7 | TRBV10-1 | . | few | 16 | CASSDFRGDNIYEQYF | TGCGCCAGCAGTGATTTTAGGGGCGATAACATCTACGAGCAGTACTTC
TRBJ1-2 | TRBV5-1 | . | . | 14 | CASSLESEFYGYTF | TGCGCCAGCAGCTTGGAGTCAGAATTCTATGGCTACACCTTC
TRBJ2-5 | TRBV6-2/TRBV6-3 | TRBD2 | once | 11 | CASSWGGTQYF | TGTGCCAGCAGTTGGGGGGGGACCCAGTACTTC
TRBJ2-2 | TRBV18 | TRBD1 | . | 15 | CASSPGTGDTGELFF | TGTGCCAGCTCACCAGGGACAGGGGACACCGGGGAGCTGTTTTTT
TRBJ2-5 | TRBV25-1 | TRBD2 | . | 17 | CASELWASGGAVETQYF | TGTGCCAGCGAGCTTTGGGCTAGCGGGGGGGCCGTGGAGACCCAGTACTTC
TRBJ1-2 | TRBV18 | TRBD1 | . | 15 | CASSPSTGTGVGYTF | TGTGCCAGCTCACCTAGTACCGGGACAGGCGTTGGCTACACCTTC
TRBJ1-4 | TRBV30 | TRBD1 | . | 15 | CAWSGWTGPTEKLFF | TGTGCCTGGAGTGGTTGGACAGGACCCACGGAAAAACTGTTTTTT
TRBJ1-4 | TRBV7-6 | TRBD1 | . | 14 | CASSPTGFLEKLFF | TGTGCCAGCAGCCCGACAGGGTTTTTAGAAAAACTGTTTTTT
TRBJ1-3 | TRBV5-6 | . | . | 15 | CASSLVGSSGNTIYF | TGTGCCAGCAGCTTGGTTGGGAGCTCTGGAAACACCATATATTTT
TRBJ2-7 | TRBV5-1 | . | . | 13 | CASSLNTHYEQYF | TGCGCCAGCAGCTTGAACACCCACTACGAGCAGTACTTC
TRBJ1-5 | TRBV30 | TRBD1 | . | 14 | CAWQRQGFGQPQHF | TGTGCCTGGCAACGACAGGGGTTTGGGCAGCCCCAGCATTTT
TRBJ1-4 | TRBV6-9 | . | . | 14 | CASSSGVTNEKLFF | TGTGCCAGCAGTTCAGGGGTAACTAATGAAAAACTGTTTTTT
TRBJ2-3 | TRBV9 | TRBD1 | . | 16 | CASSVVGTGATDTQYF | TGTGCCAGCAGCGTAGTTGGAACAGGGGCAACAGATACGCAGTATTTT